Following are 31 T cell receptor beta chains from one sample sequenced in a study of shared clonotypes between healthy human individuals. Sequencing used immunoSEQ multiplex PCR; TCRdb keeps in-frame clones, though not all of them. This sample carries over 850,000 clones, roughly 74% of them seen once, and the ten largest clones take roughly 0.61%. The sequenced sample was memory CD4+ T cells from PBMCs. Described subset: CD45RA-negative fraction. The receptors were gathered from a man between 18 and 35 years old in good health. Some clones in this sample may be carry-over from other donors' samples.

Regarding this clone: A clone one base away is much larger, so this may be a read error. This rearrangement joins TRBV28 to TRBJ1-3; D may be TRBD1 (5 bases). The V gene's germline CDR1 is MDHEN and CDR2 SYDVKM. The CDR3 extends over 17 amino acids. CDR3 DNA: TGTGCCAGCACCCCTAGGGGTCAGAAGCTCTCTGGAAACGCCATATATTTT. As protein: CASTPRGQKLSGNAIYF.

The chain employs TRBV11-2 and TRBJ1-2; 7 nucleotides match TRBD1. Trimming removed 1 base from V and 5 bases from J; junction bases left unmatched: 10. Germline lookup yields CDR1 SGHAT and CDR2 FQNNGV. This CDR3 region has 16 residues. The CDR3 DNA reads as TGTGCCAGCAGCTTAGGGAGCGCAGGGGGACTATATGGCTACACCTTC. This encodes CASSLGSAGGLYGYTF.

This chain joins TRBV2 and TRBJ2-3; the D is unclear. The CDR3 covers 12 residues. Trimming removed 8 bases at V and 2 bases at J, with 8 bases between. In germline, CDR1 is SNHLY, CDR2 FYNNEI. The CDR3 nucleotides are TGTGCCAGCTCCCGATTCACAGATACGCAGTATTTT. It is translated as CASSRFTDTQYF.

The V call is TRBV7-3, the J call TRBJ2-2; D uncertain. The germline CDR1 and CDR2 sequences are SGHTA and FQGTGA. CDR3 length: 14 residues. V lost 4 bases and J 5 bases, leaving 11 bases between the germline ends. CDR3 DNA: TGTGCCAGCAGCTCGAACACCGCTACCGGGGAGCTGTTTTTT. It yields the protein CASSSNTATGELFF.

The chain carries TRBV4-1 and TRBJ1-4; D call uncertain. The V end was cut by 4 bases, the J end by 1 base, with 7 bases between. CDR1 and CDR2 from the germline V gene are MGHRA and YSYEKL. The CDR3 extends over 14 amino acids. CDR3 sequence: CASSRDRTNEKLFF. The CDR3 DNA sequence: TGCGCCAGCAGCCGTGATCGAACTAATGAAAAACTGTTTTTT.

This clone was counted between two and nine times. The chain combines TRBV7-3 with TRBJ2-3; D call uncertain. Germline CDR1 SGHTA, CDR2 FQGTGA. The CDR3 runs 15 residues. Trimming took 5 bases from V and 6 from J, leaving 18 bases between them. CDR3 sequence reads: CASSPHPGTADTQYF. The CDR3 coding sequence is TGTGCCAGCAGCCCCCACCCCGGTACGGCGGATACGCAGTATTTT.

This clone was counted between two and nine times. The gene calls are TRBV7-9 and TRBJ2-1, with D maybe TRBD2 (5 bases). Germline values: CDR1 SEHNR, CDR2 FQNEAQ (reference sequence). Trimming pared 5 bases from V and 15 bases from J, leaving 20 bases between. This CDR3 region has 13 residues. The CDR3 sequence: CASSPRVQTSLFF. The CDR3 DNA follows: TGTGCCAGCAGCCCGCGGGTCCAGACGTCTCTGTTCTTC.

A note on this clone: Other nucleotide sequences in the sample specify the same CDR3. V gene TRBV4-1 combines with J gene TRBJ2-7; D gene ambiguous. V lost 1 base, J lost 4 bases, and 23 bases lay in between. This CDR3 comprises 18 residues. In germline, CDR1 is MGHRA, CDR2 YSYEKL. For the CDR3, the DNA is TGCGCCAGCAGCCAAGCCTATAGACCGGGCCACTCGTGGTACGAGCAGTACTTC. Residues: CASSQAYRPGHSWYEQYF.

The gene calls are TRBV5-6 and TRBJ2-5, with TRBD2 matching 9 bases. CDR1 and CDR2 (germline): SGHDT, YYEEEE. With V trimmed by 0 bases and J by 1 base, 7 bases remained unmatched. The CDR3 is made up of 17 amino acids. The CDR3 loop reads CASSLAVAGALQETQYF. CDR3 nucleotide sequence: TGTGCCAGCAGCTTGGCCGTAGCGGGAGCGCTCCAAGAGACCCAGTACTTC.

The chain carries TRBV5-1 and TRBJ2-1; either TRBD1 or TRBD2 may fit D (5 bases each). V lost 5 bases and J 0 bases, leaving 15 bases between the germline ends. There are 16 residues in the CDR3. Germline assignment: CDR1 SGHRS and CDR2 YFSETQ. As DNA, the CDR3 is TGCGCCAGCAGACGAGGGGTTGAAAGCTCCTACAATGAGCAGTTCTTC. Translation: CASRRGVESSYNEQFF.

The chain joins TRBV29-1 to TRBJ2-1; tentatively, D is TRBD1 or TRBD2 (5 bases each). Trimming stripped 4 bases from V and 4 bases from J, with 14 bases between. The CDR3 has 14 amino acids. Germline values: CDR1 SQVTM, CDR2 ANQGSEA. The CDR3 DNA reads as TGCAGCGTTGTCCGGGACCGCACTTACAATGAGCAGTTCTTC. The encoded protein is CSVVRDRTYNEQFF.

The chain joins TRBV5-1 to TRBJ2-7; 7 bases are shared with TRBD1. This CDR3 comprises 15 residues. V lost 5 bases and J lost 3; bases outside the gene matches: 11. CDR1 is SGHRS and CDR2 is YFSETQ in the germline V gene. The CDR3 spells CASSPGDSLVYEQYF. In DNA form, the CDR3 reads TGCGCCAGCAGTCCCGGGGACAGCCTCGTCTACGAGCAGTACTTC.

The chain links TRBV5-1 to TRBJ1-5; D possibly corresponds to TRBD1 (6 bases). The CDR3 has 14 residues. V was pared by 0 bases and J by 6 bases, with 10 bases between. CDR1 is SGHRS and CDR2 is YFSETQ in the germline V gene. CDR3 loop: CASSLDQGSQPQHF. Written as DNA, the CDR3 is TGCGCCAGCAGCTTGGATCAGGGGAGTCAGCCCCAGCATTTT.

Note on this clone: This may come from a read error, since a much larger clone is one base off. This chain joins TRBV6-6 and TRBJ1-3; D unresolved. Germline CDR1 MNHNY, CDR2 SVGAGI (reference sequence). V gave up 4 bases and J gave up 0 bases, with 7 bases separating them. The CDR3 has 14 residues. Written as DNA, the CDR3 is TGTGCCAGCAGTTCGGCCCTCTCTGGAAACACCATATATTTT. It is translated as CASSSALSGNTIYF.

CDR3 region: CASSEGGREQYF. The DNA for the CDR3 is TGTGCCAGCTCAGAAGGGGGGCGCGAGCAGTACTTC. This sequence joins TRBV18 and TRBJ2-7, with D tentatively TRBD1 or TRBD2 (6 bases each). There are 12 residues in the CDR3. In germline, CDR1 is KGHSH, CDR2 LQKENI. The germline V and J ends were trimmed by 5 bases and 6 bases, with 11 bases remaining between them.

This chain uses TRBV28 with TRBJ2-5; D is perhaps TRBD2 (6 bases). The DNA end lines up better with TRBJ2-7; the J call may be wrong. Germline V CDR1 and CDR2: MDHEN, SYDVKM. The CDR3 sequence is 14 residues long. The CDR3 DNA is TGTGCCAGCGGGGGGACCGGCTTTACCTACGAGCAGTACTTC. Protein: CASGGTGFTYEQYF.

V is TRBV7-2 and J is TRBJ2-2, with a possible D match to TRBD2 (6 bases). V was pared by 1 base and J by 5 bases, with 8 bases between. Per germline, CDR1 SGHTA and CDR2 FQGNSA. This CDR3 region has 14 residues. The CDR3 here is CASSLGRETGELFF. The CDR3 nucleotides read TGTGCCAGCAGCTTAGGGAGGGAGACCGGGGAGCTGTTTTTT.

V and J are TRBV4-1 and TRBJ2-6; D is possibly TRBD2 (5 bases). Germline V gene lookup returns CDR1 MGHRA and CDR2 YSYEKL. CDR3 size: 16 residues. Trimming cost V 3 bases and J 0 bases, with 9 bases left between them. The chain's CDR3 is CASSHGGNSGANVLTF. In DNA, the CDR3 is TGCGCCAGCAGCCACGGAGGAAACTCTGGGGCCAACGTCCTGACTTTC.

The CDR3 loop is CASSQARGQVPYEQYF. CDR3 sequence (DNA): TGCGCCAGCAGCCAAGCCCGGGGACAGGTCCCCTACGAGCAGTACTTC. This rearrangement joins TRBV4-1 to TRBJ2-7, with TRBD1 matching over 8 bases. Trimming took 1 base from V and 2 from J; bases not matched to a gene: 7. The CDR3 is 16 amino acids. Germline V gene lookup returns CDR1 MGHRA and CDR2 YSYEKL.

CDR3 residues: CASSASGRAVNEQFF. The DNA for the CDR3 is TGTGCCAGTAGTGCCAGCGGGAGGGCCGTCAATGAGCAGTTCTTC. The chain combines TRBV19 with TRBJ2-1; 10 positions agree with TRBD2. The CDR3 runs 15 residues. Germline CDR1 and CDR2: LNHDA and SQIVND (reference sequence). Germline trimming cut 5 bases from V and 6 bases from J; bases unmatched to any gene: 7.

The chain couples TRBV27 to TRBJ1-2; 7 bases are a match to TRBD1. The CDR3 contains 16 residues. V was pared by 0 bases and J by 7 bases, with 11 bases of the junction left unmatched. Germline lookup yields CDR1 MNHEY and CDR2 SMNVEV (reference sequence). DNA of the CDR3: TGTGCCAGCAGTTTATCGTTGGGAGGGGGCCCCCTTGGCTACACCTTC. Protein product: CASSLSLGGGPLGYTF.

This sequence joins TRBV25-1 and TRBJ2-2; D is uncertain. Germline CDR1 and CDR2: MGHDK and SYGVNS. The V and J ends lost 6 bases and 0 bases respectively, with 14 bases between them. The CDR3 totals 16 residues. The CDR3, as DNA: TGTGCCAGCAGAAGACCAAACCTCGCGAACACCGGGGAGCTGTTTTTT. It is translated as CASRRPNLANTGELFF.

The rearrangement joins TRBV30 to TRBJ1-3; D is possibly TRBD1 (6 bases). There are 16 residues in the CDR3. Trimming cost V 0 bases and J 0 bases, with 12 bases left between them. CDR1 is GTSNPN, CDR2 SVGIG, per germline (reference sequence). The CDR3 bases are TGTGCCTGGAGTGTACAGCAGGGGACCTCTGGAAACACCATATATTTT. The encoded protein is CAWSVQQGTSGNTIYF. The full variable domain, rest sourced from reference TRBV30 and TRBJ1-3, is SQTIHQWPATLVQPVGSPLSLECTVEGTSNPNLYWYRQAAGRGLQLLFYSVGIGQISSEVPQNLSASRPQDRQFILSSKKLLLSDSGFYLCAWSVQQGTSGNTIYFGEGSWLTVV.

V usage is TRBV6-5 and J usage is TRBJ2-2; TRBD1 aligns across 7 bases. CDR1 and CDR2 from the germline V gene are MNHEY and SVGAGI. V shed 6 bases, J shed 7 bases, and the junction held 8 bases outside the gene matches. This CDR3 has 14 residues. CDR3 amino acids: CASSSTGTDGELFF. CDR3 coding DNA: TGTGCCAGCAGCTCCACAGGGACAGACGGGGAGCTGTTTTTT.

The V and J genes are TRBV14 and TRBJ1-1; D is possibly TRBD1 (6 bases). V lost 0 bases, J lost 7 bases, and 9 bases lay in between. The CDR3 runs 13 residues. CDR1 is SGHDN, CDR2 FVKESK, per germline. This CDR3 is CASSQDNRDEAFF. Here the CDR3 DNA reads TGTGCCAGCAGCCAAGATAACAGGGATGAAGCTTTCTTT.

This clone was recorded once. The chain employs TRBV4-1 and TRBJ2-5; D may be TRBD1 (5 bases). The germline V gene encodes CDR1 MGHRA and CDR2 YSYEKL. Trimming pared 1 base from V and 4 bases from J, leaving 13 bases between. The CDR3 is 15 residues long. DNA for the CDR3: TGCGCCAGCAGCCAAGGAATAGGGGCCGGAGAGACCCAGTACTTC. It translates to CASSQGIGAGETQYF.

J is TRBJ1-2 and V is TRBV7-9; D gene uncertain. CDR1 and CDR2 from the germline V gene are SEHNR and FQNEAQ (reference sequence). V gave up 5 bases and J gave up 1 base, with 11 bases separating them. The CDR3 loop spans 14 amino acids. The CDR3 DNA is TGTGCCAGCAGCCCGGAGGCTAATAACTATGGCTACACCTTC. This codes for CASSPEANNYGYTF.

For this clone: Other DNA sequences of this sample code for an identical CDR3. This chain links TRBV29-1 with TRBJ1-3; a weak D match, TRBD1 (6 bases). CDR1 SQVTM and CDR2 ANQGSEA come from the germline V gene. The CDR3 length is 11 residues. In nucleotides, the CDR3 is TGCAGTGGGGGGCACGGGAACACCATATATTTT. As protein: CSGGHGNTIYF.

V usage is TRBV28 and J usage is TRBJ2-1, with 11 positions matching TRBD2. Germline-derived CDR1 and CDR2 are MDHEN and SYDVKM. V was pared by 8 bases and J by 9 bases, with 9 bases of the junction left unmatched. The CDR3 has 14 residues. Here the CDR3 DNA reads TGTGCCAGCGGTACTGGGCTAGCGGGAGGTGAGCAGTTCTTC. Translating gives CASGTGLAGGEQFF.

The J gene is TRBJ2-2, the V gene TRBV7-3, with D perhaps matching TRBD1 (6 bases). Germline V CDR1 and CDR2: SGHTA, FQGTGA. CDR3 length: 15 amino acids. V shed 4 bases and J shed 7 bases, with 16 bases lying between them. The CDR3 DNA reads TGTGCCAGCAGCTCTCCCCAAGGGGGTTTCGGGGAGCTGTTTTTT. The encoded protein is CASSSPQGGFGELFF.

This clone was recorded a few times. The chain has TRBV18 and TRBJ2-7, with D hard to call. This CDR3 has 15 residues. Looked up from germline, CDR1 is KGHSH and CDR2 is LQKENI. Trimming cost V 2 bases and J 1 base, with 12 bases left between them. The CDR3 DNA reads as TGTGCCAGCTCACCAGCATCCTCCCCTTCCTACGAGCAGTACTTC. Residues: CASSPASSPSYEQYF.